This entry lists 17 T cell receptor beta chains sequenced from one sample in a study of T cell responses to AZD1222 COVID-19 vaccine. Data came from immunoSEQ multiplex PCR; TCRdb stores just in-frame clones and leaves some out. The sample shows over 120,000 clones, around 93% of them seen only once. This specimen consisted of peripheral blood, obtained 28 days after the second AZD1222 dose. These receptors all stem from an adult who received the AZD1222 COVID-19 vaccine.

The chain joins TRBV5-8 to TRBJ1-2; no clear D. Germline-derived CDR1 and CDR2 are SGHTS and YDEGEE. The CDR3 has 14 amino acids. Trimming shortened V by 6 bases and J by 3 bases, and 15 bases separated the two germline ends. The chain's CDR3 is CASTPEDWDYGYTF. The CDR3 DNA reads TGTGCCAGCACCCCGGAGGACTGGGACTATGGCTACACCTTC. The full variable domain, rest sourced from reference TRBV5-8 and TRBJ1-2, is EAGVTQSPTHLIKTRGQQATLRCSPISGHTSVYWYQQALGLGLQFLLWYDEGEERNRGNFPPRFSGRQFPNYSSELNVNALELEDSALYLCASTPEDWDYGYTFGSGTRLTVV.

J is TRBJ2-1 and V is TRBV28; TRBD2 might be the D (5 bases). Trimming took off 6 bases at V and 10 bases at J, with 10 bases between the two ends. This CDR3 spans 11 amino acids. Germline CDR1 is MDHEN and CDR2 is SYDVKM. The CDR3 sequence: CASSSKREQFF. The CDR3 DNA reads as TGTGCCAGCAGCTCGAAGCGGGAGCAGTTCTTC.

On this clone itself: Distinct nucleotide sequences in the sample also encode this CDR3. This chain links TRBV28 with TRBJ2-5; unclear D gene. Germline V CDR1 and CDR2: MDHEN, SYDVKM. Trimming cost V 3 bases and J 5 bases, with 4 bases left between them. The CDR3 consists of 11 residues. CDR3 sequence: CASSFGETQYF. CDR3 bases: TGTGCCAGCAGTTTTGGGGAGACCCAGTACTTC.

The J gene is TRBJ2-7, the V gene TRBV11-2; D possibly matches TRBD1 or TRBD2 (5 bases each). This CDR3 contains 15 residues. Looked up from germline, CDR1 is SGHAT and CDR2 is FQNNGV. Trimming cost V 5 bases and J 0 bases, with 14 bases left between them. The CDR3: CASSPRDVPSYEQYF. As DNA, the CDR3 is TGTGCCAGCAGCCCCAGGGACGTGCCCTCCTACGAGCAGTACTTC.

The chain carries TRBV18 and TRBJ2-7, with a weak D call TRBD1 (6 bases). This CDR3 comprises 13 residues. V gave up 8 bases and J gave up 2 bases, with 13 bases separating them. Germline CDR1 reads KGHSH; CDR2 reads LQKENI. CDR3 loop: CASKKGDTYEQYF. The CDR3 DNA sequence: TGTGCCAGCAAAAAGGGGGACACCTACGAGCAGTACTTC.

This clone was seen more than once but under ten times. The gene calls are TRBV4-3 and TRBJ2-7; a possible D gene is TRBD1 (6 bases). V lost 4 bases and J lost 1, with 14 bases in between. The CDR3 spans 15 residues. Germline V CDR1 and CDR2: LGHNA, YSLEER. The CDR3 sequence is CASSPSQGGSYEQYF. CDR3 nucleotide sequence: TGCGCCAGCAGCCCTTCACAGGGCGGGTCCTACGAGCAGTACTTC.

This clone was picked up a small number of times. The gene calls are TRBV6-6 and TRBJ1-1; TRBD1 matches at 8 bases. The CDR3 totals 18 residues. CDR1 is MNHNY and CDR2 is SVGAGI in the germline V gene (reference sequence). The V and J ends lost 5 bases and 6 bases, in that order; junction bases with no gene match: 20. The CDR3 protein is CASSPSGQGWGRGAEAFF. The CDR3 nucleotides read TGTGCCAGCAGTCCATCCGGACAGGGCTGGGGCAGGGGCGCTGAAGCTTTCTTT.

CDR3 in amino acids: CATSDLRETEAFF. The CDR3 DNA follows: TGTGCCACCAGTGATTTGCGGGAAACTGAAGCTTTCTTT. The chain has TRBV24-1 and TRBJ1-1; D gene uncertain. V lost 0 bases and J lost 5, with 6 bases in between. The length of the CDR3 is 13 residues. Germline-derived CDR1 and CDR2 are KGHDR and SFDVKD.

The genes are TRBV3-1 (or the pseudogene TRBV3-2) and TRBJ2-1; 8 nucleotides match TRBD2. Trimming cost V 5 bases and J 6 bases; bases outside gene matches: 12. This CDR3 comprises 16 residues. Germline CDR1 reads LGHDT; CDR2 reads YNNKEL (reference sequence). The CDR3 loop reads CASSKRPGGPFNEQFF. For the CDR3, the DNA is TGTGCCAGCAGCAAAAGGCCGGGAGGGCCGTTCAATGAGCAGTTCTTC.

The V gene is TRBV7-2, the J gene TRBJ2-2, with 12 bases fitting TRBD2. Losses at the gene ends were 3 bases for V and 7 bases for J; bases not matched to a gene: 6. Germline values: CDR1 SGHTA, CDR2 FQGNSA. This CDR3 has 16 residues. CDR3 in amino acids: CASSFGLAGMIGELFF. Here the CDR3 DNA reads TGTGCCAGCAGCTTTGGACTAGCGGGAATGATCGGGGAGCTGTTTTTT.

The V call is TRBV4-3, the J call TRBJ2-1, with TRBD2 matching over 9 bases. The CDR3 extends over 16 amino acids. Germline CDR1 is LGHNA and CDR2 is YSLEER. J gave up 10 bases and V 4 bases, and 14 bases lay outside the gene matches. The CDR3 region has the DNA TGCGCCAGCAGCCTCCCCCTGGCGGGAGGGGGGGGCGAGCAGTTCTTC. Translation gives CASSLPLAGGGGEQFF.

The chain carries TRBV5-8 and TRBJ1-1; tentative D call: TRBD1 (5 bases). V dropped 0 bases and J dropped 5 bases, with 11 bases sitting between them. CDR1 is SGHTS, CDR2 YDEGEE, per germline. The CDR3 runs to 14 residues. DNA of the CDR3: TGTGCCAGCAGCTTGGCCGCGCGGGGGACTGAAGCTTTCTTT. Its protein is CASSLAARGTEAFF.

This rearrangement joins TRBV9 to TRBJ2-2, with D possibly being TRBD1 (5 bases). This CDR3 contains 16 residues. V lost 4 bases to trimming and J lost 4 bases, with 17 bases between them. Germline CDR1 reads SGDLS; CDR2 reads YYNGEE. CDR3 protein: CASSPPGFLGTGELFF. In DNA, the CDR3 is TGTGCCAGCAGCCCCCCAGGGTTTCTGGGCACCGGGGAGCTGTTTTTT.

The chain has TRBV6-5 and TRBJ2-1; 11 bases map to TRBD2. Germline CDR1 reads MNHEY; CDR2 reads SVGAGI. The CDR3 contains 15 residues. Trimming took 1 base from V and 9 from J; bases not matched to a gene: 5. Here the CDR3 reads CASSYLTSGNTEQFF. The DNA for the CDR3 is TGTGCCAGCAGTTACTTGACTAGCGGGAACACTGAGCAGTTCTTC.

The gene calls are TRBV6-5 and TRBJ1-4, with a tentative D call TRBD1 (6 bases). V dropped 5 bases and J dropped 5 bases, with 15 bases sitting between them. The CDR3 covers 15 residues. Germline V gene sequence: CDR1 MNHEY, CDR2 SVGAGI. DNA for the CDR3: TGTGCCAGCAGTCCCCGACGGGGGGCAAATGAAAAACTGTTTTTT. This translates into CASSPRRGANEKLFF.

The chain carries TRBV6-6 and TRBJ1-4, with TRBD1 matching 7 bases. With V trimmed by 7 bases and J by 0 bases, 8 bases remained unmatched. The length of the CDR3 is 16 residues. Per germline, CDR1 MNHNY and CDR2 SVGAGI (reference sequence). The DNA of the CDR3 is TGTGCCAGCAACCCGGGACAGCTAGCAACTAATGAAAAACTGTTTTTT. Protein: CASNPGQLATNEKLFF.

The rearrangement joins TRBV15 to TRBJ1-2; D call uncertain. The CDR3 runs 12 residues. Trimming took 8 bases from V and 5 from J, leaving 12 bases between them. The germline V gene encodes CDR1 LNHNV and CDR2 YYDKDF (reference sequence). For the CDR3, the DNA is TGTGCCACCTCAGATAACGGATATGGCTACACCTTC. As protein: CATSDNGYGYTF.